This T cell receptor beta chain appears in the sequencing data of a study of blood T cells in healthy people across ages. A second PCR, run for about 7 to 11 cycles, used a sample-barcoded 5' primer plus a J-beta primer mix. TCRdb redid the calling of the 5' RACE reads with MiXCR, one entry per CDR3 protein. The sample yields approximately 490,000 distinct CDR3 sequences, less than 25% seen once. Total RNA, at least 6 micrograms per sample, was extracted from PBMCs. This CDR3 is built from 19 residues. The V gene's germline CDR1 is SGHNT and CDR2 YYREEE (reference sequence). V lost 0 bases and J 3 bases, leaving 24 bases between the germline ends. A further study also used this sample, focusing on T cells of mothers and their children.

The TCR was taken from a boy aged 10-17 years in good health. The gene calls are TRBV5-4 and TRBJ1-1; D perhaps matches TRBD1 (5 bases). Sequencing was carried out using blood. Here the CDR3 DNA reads TGTGCCAGCAGCTTGGCCGGTAGGACGCGGGGGAAACGGGACACTGAAGCTTTCTTT. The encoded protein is CASSLAGRTRGKRDTEAFF.